The present TCR beta chain was sequenced within a study of T-cell memory formation after mild COVID-19. This clonotype was seen a handful of times. J gave up 3 bases and V 7 bases, and 5 bases lay outside the gene matches. This CDR3 is 15 amino acids long. TCRdb re-called the 5' RACE reads with MiXCR, one entry per CDR3 protein. The sample yields nearly 350,000 distinct CDR3 sequences, 10% to 15% seen once. The TCR originated in a man aged 18 to 30 who had mild COVID-19 (a few samples of this study predate the infection). Cell type and time point are not known. This chain links TRBV23-1 with TRBJ2-2, with 10 nucleotides matching TRBD1. TRBV23-1 is given ORF status, its function remaining uncertain. The sample taken for sequencing was PBMCs or a T cell subset sorted from them (not recorded which). CDR3 nucleotides: TGCGCCAGCACCTCCGGGACAGGGGACACCGGGGAGCTGTTTTTT. Its translation: CASTSGTGDTGELFF.